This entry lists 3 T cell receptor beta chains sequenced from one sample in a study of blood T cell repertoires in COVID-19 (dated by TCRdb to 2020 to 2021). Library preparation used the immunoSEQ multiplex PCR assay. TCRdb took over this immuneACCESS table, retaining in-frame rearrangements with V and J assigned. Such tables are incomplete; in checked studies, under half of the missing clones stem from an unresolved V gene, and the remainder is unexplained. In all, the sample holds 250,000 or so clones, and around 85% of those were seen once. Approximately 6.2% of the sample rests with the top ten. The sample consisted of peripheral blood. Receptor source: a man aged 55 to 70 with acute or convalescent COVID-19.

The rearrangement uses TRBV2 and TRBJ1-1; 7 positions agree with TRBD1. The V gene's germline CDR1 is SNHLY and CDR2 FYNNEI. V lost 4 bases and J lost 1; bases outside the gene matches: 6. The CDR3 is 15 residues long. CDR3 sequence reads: CASSAEGQPNTEAFF. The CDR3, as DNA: TGTGCCAGCAGTGCGGAGGGACAGCCGAACACTGAAGCTTTCTTT.

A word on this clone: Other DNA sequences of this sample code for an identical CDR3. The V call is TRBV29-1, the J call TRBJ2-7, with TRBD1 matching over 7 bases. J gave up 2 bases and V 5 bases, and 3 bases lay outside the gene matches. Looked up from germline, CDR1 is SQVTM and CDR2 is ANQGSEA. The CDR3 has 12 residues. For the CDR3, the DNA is TGCAGCGTTCTACAGGGGCCCTACGAGCAGTACTTC. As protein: CSVLQGPYEQYF.

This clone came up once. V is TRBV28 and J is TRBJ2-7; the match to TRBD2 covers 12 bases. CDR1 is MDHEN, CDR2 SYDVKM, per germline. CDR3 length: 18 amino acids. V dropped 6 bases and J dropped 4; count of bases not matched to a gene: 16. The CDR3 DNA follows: TGTGCCAGCAGCCGTTATCGACGCCTCGGACTAGCGGGGTACGAGCAGTACTTC. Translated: CASSRYRRLGLAGYEQYF. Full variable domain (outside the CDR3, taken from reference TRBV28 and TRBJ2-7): DVKVTQSSRYLVKRTGEKVFLECVQDMDHENMFWYRQDPGLGLRLIYFSYDVKMKEKGDIPEGYSVSREKKERFSLILESASTNQTSMYLCASSRYRRLGLAGYEQYFGPGTRLTVT.